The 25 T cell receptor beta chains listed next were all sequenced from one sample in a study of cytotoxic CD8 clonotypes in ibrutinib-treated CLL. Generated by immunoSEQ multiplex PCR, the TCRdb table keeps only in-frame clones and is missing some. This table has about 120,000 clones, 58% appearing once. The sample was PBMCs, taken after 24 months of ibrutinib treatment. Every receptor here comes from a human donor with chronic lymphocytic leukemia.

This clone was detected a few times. This chain's CDR3 is CASSNTRATQYF. The CDR3 DNA sequence: TGTGCCAGCAGCAATACTAGGGCTACGCAGTATTTT. This chain uses TRBV21-1 with TRBJ2-3; the table's D call, TRBD2, was not checked against the DNA. TRBV21-1 is a pseudogene. The CDR3 is 12 residues long.

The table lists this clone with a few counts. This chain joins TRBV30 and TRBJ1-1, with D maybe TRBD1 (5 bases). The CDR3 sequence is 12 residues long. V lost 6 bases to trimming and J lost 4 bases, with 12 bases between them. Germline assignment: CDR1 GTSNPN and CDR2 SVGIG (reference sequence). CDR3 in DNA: TGTGCCTGTCAGGGCAAGGGCACTGAAGCTTTCTTT. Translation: CACQGKGTEAFF.

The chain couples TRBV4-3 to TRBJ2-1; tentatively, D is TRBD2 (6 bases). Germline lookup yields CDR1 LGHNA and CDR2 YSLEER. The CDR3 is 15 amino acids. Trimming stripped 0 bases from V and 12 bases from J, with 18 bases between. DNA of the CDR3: TGCGCCAGCAGCCAAGAGGATCGAGGGCAGGGAGGGCAGTTCTTC. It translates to CASSQEDRGQGGQFF.

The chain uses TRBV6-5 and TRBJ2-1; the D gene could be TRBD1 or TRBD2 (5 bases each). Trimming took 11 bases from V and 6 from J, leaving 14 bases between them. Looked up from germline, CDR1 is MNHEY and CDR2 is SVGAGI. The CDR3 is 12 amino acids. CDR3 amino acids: CASDRGVNEQFF. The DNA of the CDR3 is TGTGCCTCGGATAGAGGGGTCAATGAGCAGTTCTTC.

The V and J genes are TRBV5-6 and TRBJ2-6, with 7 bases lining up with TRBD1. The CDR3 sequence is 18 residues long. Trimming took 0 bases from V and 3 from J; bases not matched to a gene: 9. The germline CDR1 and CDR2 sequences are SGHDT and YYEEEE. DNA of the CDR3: TGTGCCAGCAGCTTGGACGGGATGACAGGGCTTGGGGCCAACGTCCTGACTTTC. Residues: CASSLDGMTGLGANVLTF. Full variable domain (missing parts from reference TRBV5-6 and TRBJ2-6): DAGVTQSPTHLIKTRGQQVTLRCSPKSGHDTVSWYQQALGQGPQFIFQYYEEEERQRGNFPDRFSGHQFPNYSSELNVNALLLGDSALYLCASSLDGMTGLGANVLTFGAGSRLTVL.

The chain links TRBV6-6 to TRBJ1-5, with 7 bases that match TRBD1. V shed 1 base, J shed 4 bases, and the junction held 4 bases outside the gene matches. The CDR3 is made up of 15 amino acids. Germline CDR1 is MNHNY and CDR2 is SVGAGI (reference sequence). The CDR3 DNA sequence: TGTGCCAGCAGTTACTGGGACAGCTTGAATCAGCCCCAGCATTTT. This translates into CASSYWDSLNQPQHF.

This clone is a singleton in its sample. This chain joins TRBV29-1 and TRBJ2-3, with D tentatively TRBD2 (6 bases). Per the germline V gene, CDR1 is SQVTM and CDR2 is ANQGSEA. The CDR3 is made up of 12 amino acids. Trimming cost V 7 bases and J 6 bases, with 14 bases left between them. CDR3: CSGGRSSDTQYF. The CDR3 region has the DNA TGCAGCGGTGGGAGGTCATCGGATACGCAGTATTTT.

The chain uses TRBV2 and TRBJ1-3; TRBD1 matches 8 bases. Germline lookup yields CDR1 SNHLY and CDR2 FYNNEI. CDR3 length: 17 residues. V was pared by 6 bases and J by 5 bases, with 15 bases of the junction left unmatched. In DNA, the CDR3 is TGTGCCAGCAGAGAGATCTCCGGGACAGGTTTAAGAAACACCATATATTTT. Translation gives CASREISGTGLRNTIYF. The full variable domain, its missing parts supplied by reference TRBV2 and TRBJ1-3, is EPEVTQTPSHQVTQMGQEVILRCVPISNHLYFYWYRQILGQKVEFLVSFYNNEISEKSEIFDDQFSVERPDGSNFTLKIRSTKLEDSAMYFCASREISGTGLRNTIYFGEGSWLTVV.

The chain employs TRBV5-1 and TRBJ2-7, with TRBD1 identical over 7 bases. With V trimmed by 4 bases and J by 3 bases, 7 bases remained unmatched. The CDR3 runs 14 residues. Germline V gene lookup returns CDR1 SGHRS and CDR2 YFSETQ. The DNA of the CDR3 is TGCGCCAGCAGCCAGGGGGATACCCTCTACGAGCAGTACTTC. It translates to CASSQGDTLYEQYF.

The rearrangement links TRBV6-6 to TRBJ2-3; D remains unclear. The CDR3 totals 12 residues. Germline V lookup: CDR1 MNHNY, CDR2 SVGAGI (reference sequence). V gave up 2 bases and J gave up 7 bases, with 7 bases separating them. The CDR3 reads CASSYGMHTQYF. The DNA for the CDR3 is TGTGCCAGCAGTTACGGGATGCATACGCAGTATTTT.

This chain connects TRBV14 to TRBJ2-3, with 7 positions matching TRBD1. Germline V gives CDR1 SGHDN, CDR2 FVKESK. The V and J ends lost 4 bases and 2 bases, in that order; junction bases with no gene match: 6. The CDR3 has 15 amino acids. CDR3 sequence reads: CASSRLGQATDTQYF. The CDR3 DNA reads TGTGCCAGCAGCCGACTTGGACAGGCCACAGATACGCAGTATTTT.

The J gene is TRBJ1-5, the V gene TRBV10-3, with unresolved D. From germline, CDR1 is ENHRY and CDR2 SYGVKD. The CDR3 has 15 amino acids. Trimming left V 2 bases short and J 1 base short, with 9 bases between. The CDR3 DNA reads TGTGCCATCAGTGAGGGGCAGCAAAGCAATCAGCCCCAGCATTTT. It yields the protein CAISEGQQSNQPQHF.

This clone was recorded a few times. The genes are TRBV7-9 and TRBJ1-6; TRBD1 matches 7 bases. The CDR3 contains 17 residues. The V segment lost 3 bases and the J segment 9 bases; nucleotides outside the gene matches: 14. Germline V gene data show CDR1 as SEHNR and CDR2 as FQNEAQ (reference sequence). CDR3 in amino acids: CASSLGQTRLIGSPLHF. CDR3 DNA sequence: TGTGCCAGCAGCTTGGGACAGACCCGACTGATTGGTTCACCCCTCCACTTT.

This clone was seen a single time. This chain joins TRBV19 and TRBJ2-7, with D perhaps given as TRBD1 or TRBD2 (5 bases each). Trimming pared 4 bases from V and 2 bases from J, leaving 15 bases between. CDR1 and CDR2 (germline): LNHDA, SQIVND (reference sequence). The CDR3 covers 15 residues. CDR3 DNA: TGTGCCAGTAGTACCCAGGCTCAGGGACCCTACGAGCAGTACTTC. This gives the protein CASSTQAQGPYEQYF.

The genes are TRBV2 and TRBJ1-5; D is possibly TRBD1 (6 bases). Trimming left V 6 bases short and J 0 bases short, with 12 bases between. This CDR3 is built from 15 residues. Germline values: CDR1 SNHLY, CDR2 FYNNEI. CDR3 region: CASRGQLDSNQPQHF. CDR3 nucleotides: TGTGCCAGCAGAGGACAGTTAGATAGCAATCAGCCCCAGCATTTT.

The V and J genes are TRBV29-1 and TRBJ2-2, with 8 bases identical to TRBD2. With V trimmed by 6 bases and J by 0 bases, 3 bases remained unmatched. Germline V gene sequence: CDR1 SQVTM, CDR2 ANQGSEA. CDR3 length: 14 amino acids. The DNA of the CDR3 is TGCAGCGTGGCGGGACTAGCGAACACCGGGGAGCTGTTTTTT. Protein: CSVAGLANTGELFF.

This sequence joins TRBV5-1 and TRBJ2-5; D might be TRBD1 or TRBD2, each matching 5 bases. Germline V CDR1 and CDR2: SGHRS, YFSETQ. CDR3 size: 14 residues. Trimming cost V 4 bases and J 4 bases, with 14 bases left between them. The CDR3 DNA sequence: TGCGCCAGCAGCCCCGGGGTTGGGGGAGAGACCCAGTACTTC. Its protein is CASSPGVGGETQYF.

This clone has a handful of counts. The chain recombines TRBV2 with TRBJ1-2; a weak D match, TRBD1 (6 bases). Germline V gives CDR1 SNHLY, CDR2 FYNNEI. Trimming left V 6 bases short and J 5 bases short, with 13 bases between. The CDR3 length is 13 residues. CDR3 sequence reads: CASSLDRNYGYTF. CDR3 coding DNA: TGTGCCAGCAGCCTAGACAGGAATTATGGCTACACCTTC.

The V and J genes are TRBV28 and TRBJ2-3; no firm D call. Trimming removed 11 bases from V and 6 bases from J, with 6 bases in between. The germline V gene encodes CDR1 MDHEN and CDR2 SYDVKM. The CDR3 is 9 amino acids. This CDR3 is CALSDTQYF. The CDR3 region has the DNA TGTGCCCTCTCGGATACGCAGTATTTT. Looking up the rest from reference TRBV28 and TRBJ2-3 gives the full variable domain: DVKVTQSSRYLVKRTGEKVFLECVQDMDHENMFWYRQDPGLGLRLIYFSYDVKMKEKGDIPEGYSVSREKKERFSLILESASTNQTSMYLCALSDTQYFGPGTRLTVL.

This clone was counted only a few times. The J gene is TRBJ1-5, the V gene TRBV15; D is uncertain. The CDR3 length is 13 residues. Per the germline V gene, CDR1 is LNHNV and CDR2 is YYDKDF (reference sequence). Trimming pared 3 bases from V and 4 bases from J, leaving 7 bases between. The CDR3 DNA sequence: TGTGCCACCAGCAGGGGAACTAATCAGCCCCAGCATTTT. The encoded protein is CATSRGTNQPQHF.

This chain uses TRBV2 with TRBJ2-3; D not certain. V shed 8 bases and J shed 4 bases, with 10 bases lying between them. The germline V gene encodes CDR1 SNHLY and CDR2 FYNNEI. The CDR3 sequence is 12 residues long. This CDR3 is CASLAAADTQYF. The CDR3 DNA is TGTGCCAGCTTAGCAGCTGCAGATACGCAGTATTTT.

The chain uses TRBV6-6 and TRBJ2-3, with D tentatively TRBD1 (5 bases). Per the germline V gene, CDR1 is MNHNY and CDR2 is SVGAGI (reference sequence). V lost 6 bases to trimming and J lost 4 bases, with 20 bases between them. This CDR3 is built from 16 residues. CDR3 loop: CASSPTGASYPDTQYF. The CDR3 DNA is TGTGCCAGCAGCCCTACAGGAGCAAGTTACCCAGATACGCAGTATTTT.

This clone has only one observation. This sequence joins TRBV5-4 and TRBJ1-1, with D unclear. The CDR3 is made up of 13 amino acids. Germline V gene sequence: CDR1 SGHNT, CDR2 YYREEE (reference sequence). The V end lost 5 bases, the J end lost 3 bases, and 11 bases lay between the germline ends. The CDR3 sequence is CASSKDRYTEAFF. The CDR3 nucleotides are TGTGCCAGCAGTAAAGACCGATACACTGAAGCTTTCTTT.

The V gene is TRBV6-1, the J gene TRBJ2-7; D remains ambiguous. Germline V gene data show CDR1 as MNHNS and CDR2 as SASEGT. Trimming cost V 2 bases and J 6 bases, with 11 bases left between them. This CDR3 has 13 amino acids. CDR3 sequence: CASSESGFGEQYF. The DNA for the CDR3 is TGTGCCAGCAGTGAATCGGGTTTCGGCGAGCAGTACTTC.

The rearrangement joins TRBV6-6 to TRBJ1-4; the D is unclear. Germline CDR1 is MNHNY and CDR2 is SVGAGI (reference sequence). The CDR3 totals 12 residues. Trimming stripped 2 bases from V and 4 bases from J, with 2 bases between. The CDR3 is CASSYGNEKLFF. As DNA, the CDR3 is TGTGCCAGCAGTTACGGTAATGAAAAACTGTTTTTT.